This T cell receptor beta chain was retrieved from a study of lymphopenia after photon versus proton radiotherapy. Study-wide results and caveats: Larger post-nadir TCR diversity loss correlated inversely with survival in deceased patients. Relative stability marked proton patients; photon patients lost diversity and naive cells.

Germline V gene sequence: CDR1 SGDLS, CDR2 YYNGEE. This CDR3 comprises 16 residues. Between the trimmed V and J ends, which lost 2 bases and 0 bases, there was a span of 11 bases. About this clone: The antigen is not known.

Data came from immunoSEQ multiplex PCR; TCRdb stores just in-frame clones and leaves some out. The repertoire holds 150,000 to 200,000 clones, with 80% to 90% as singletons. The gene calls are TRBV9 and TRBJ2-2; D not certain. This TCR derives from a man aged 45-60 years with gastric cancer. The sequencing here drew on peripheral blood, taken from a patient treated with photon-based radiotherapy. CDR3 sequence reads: CASSVVARANTGELFF. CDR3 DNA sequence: TGTGCCAGCAGCGTGGTTGCACGCGCGAACACCGGGGAGCTGTTTTTT.